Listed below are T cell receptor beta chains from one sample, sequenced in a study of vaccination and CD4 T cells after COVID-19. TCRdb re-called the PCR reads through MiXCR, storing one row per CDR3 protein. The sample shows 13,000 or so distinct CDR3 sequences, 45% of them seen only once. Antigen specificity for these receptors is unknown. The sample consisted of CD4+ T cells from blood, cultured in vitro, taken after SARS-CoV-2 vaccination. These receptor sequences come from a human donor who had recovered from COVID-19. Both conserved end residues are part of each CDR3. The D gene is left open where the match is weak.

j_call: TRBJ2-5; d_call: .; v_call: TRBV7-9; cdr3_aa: CASSLGAGSGETQYF
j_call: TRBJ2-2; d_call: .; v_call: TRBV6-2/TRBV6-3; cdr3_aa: CASSYSWNAGELFF
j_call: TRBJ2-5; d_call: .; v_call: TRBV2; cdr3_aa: CASSEQVGQETQYF
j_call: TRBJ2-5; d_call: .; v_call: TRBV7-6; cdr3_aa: CASSLGERAETQYF
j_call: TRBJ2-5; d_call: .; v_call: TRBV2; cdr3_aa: CASSERRETQYF
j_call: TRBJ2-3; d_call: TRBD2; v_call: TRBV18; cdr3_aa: CASSRQAGGTDTQYF
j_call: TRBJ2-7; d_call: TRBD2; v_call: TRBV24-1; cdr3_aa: CATSDRTSGRREQYF
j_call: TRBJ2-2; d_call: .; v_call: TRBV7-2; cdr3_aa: CASSLGRRENTGELFF
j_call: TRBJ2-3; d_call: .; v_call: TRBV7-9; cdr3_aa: CASSPDTDTQYF
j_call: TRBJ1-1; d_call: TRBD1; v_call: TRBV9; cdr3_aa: CASSVTGTVSDEAFF
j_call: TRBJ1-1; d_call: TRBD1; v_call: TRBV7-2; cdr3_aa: CASKQGIRSYTEAFF
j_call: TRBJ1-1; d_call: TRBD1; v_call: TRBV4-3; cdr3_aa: CASSQETGAYTEAFF
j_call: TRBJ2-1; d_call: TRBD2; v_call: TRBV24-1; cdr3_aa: CATSAQTSGVSYNEQFF
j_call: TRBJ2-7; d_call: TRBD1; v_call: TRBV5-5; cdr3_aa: CASSLWDSSYEQYF
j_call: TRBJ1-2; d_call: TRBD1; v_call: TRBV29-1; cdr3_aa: CSTQGTGYGYTF
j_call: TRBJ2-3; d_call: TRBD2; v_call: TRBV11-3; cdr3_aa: CASSLAGGRTDTQYF
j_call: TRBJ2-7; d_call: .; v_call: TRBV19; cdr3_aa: CASSSPGRKFEQYF
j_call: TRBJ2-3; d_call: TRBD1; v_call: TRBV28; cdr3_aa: CASSGQGAATDTQYF
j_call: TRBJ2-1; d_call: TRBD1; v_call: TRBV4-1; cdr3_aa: CASSQGGWYRGFNEQFF
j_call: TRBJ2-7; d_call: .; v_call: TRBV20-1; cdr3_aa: CSAISPGSVHEQYF
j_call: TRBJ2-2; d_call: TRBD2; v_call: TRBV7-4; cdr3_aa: CASSALAGVVGTGELFF
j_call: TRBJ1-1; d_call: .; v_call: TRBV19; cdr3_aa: CASSAVPSGGTEAFF
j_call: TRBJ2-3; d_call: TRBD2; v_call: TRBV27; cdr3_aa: CASSLRDGLAGGPDTQYF
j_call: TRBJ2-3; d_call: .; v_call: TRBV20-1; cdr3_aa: CSALGGYRDLKGTDTQYF
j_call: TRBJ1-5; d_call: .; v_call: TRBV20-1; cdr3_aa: CSARRAENQPQHF
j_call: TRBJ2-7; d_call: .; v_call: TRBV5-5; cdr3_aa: CASSSTPFYEQYF
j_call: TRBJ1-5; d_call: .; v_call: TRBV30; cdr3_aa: CAWSDDSNQPQHF
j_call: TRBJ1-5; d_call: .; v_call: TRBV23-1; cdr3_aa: CASSQSSTGRCQPQHF
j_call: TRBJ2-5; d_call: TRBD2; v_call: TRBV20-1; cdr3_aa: CSARGLAPQETQYF
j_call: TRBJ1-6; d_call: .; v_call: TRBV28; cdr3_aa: CASRVVGSQRVALHF
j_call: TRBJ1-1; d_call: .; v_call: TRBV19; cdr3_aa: CASSIRGVSTEAFF
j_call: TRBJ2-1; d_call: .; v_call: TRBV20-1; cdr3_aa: CSASALRGAGEQFF
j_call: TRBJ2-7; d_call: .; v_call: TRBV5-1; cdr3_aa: CASSLGAVDSYEQYF
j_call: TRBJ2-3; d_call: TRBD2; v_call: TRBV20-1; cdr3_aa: CSASRVAGGPGTQYF
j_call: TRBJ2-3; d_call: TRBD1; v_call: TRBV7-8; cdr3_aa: CASSPRTGRDTQYF